This T cell receptor (beta chain) was sequenced in a study of cytomegalovirus exposure and HLA in healthy donors. General observations from the study: Later analysis identified around 15,000 TCR beta sequences associated with HLA alleles, using a false discovery rate threshold of 0.05. The majority of CMV-associated TCR beta chains were reported as apparently HLA-restricted in a later analysis. For TCR beta chains, V- and J-gene trimming was later linked to a missense DCLRE1C variant.

This clone was detected a few times. Its antigen remains unknown. PCR used 60 Vbeta primers and 13 Jbeta primers. Per the study methods: The count from a later analysis was about 80 million unique TCR beta chains, 9 million to 12 million of them shared. Assay: immunoSEQ multiplex PCR; the TCRdb copy retains only in-frame clones and omits some. V and J calls and clone size are those listed in that table; D and trimming were worked out from the DNA. The data hold 110,000 to 150,000 clones, with about 70% observed a single time. The receptor's source is a woman between 40 and 55 years old in good health and CMV-seronegative. Sequencing was carried out using PBMCs.

The CDR3 DNA reads as TGTGCCAGCAGTGAGCAGGGGTTCCAAGAGACCCAGTACTTC. This translates into CASSEQGFQETQYF. The V and J genes are TRBV6-1 and TRBJ2-5; tentatively, D is TRBD1 (6 bases). Trimming removed 3 bases at V and 1 base at J, with 9 bases between. This CDR3 has 14 amino acids. Germline assignment: CDR1 MNHNS and CDR2 SASEGT.